The 4 T cell receptor beta chains below come from one sample, sequenced in a study of CD4+ T cells in melanoma. Generated by immunoSEQ multiplex PCR, the TCRdb table keeps only in-frame clones and is missing some. Of roughly 52,000 clones listed, roughly three quarters are singletons. The sequencing input was tumor tissue. These receptor sequences come from a human donor with melanoma.

V usage is TRBV6-5 and J usage is TRBJ2-3; 8 bases agree with TRBD2. V trimming: 9 bases; J trimming: 2 bases; junction bases outside the gene matches: 10. The CDR3 loop spans 15 amino acids. CDR1 and CDR2 (germline): MNHEY, SVGAGI. CDR3 DNA sequence: TGTGCCAGTGTCACTGGGCGGGGGGACACAGATACGCAGTATTTT. This gives the protein CASVTGRGDTDTQYF.

The table lists this clone with many counts. The V and J genes are TRBV6-5 and TRBJ1-1, with D unclear. The CDR3 has 13 amino acids. Germline lookup yields CDR1 MNHEY and CDR2 SVGAGI. V lost 6 bases and J 6 bases, leaving 14 bases between the germline ends. The CDR3 nucleotides read TGTGCCAGCAGCGGGAGAGGGAATCCTGAAGCTTTCTTT. Translated: CASSGRGNPEAFF.

The chain has TRBV27 and TRBJ1-2; D not certain. Germline V lookup: CDR1 MNHEY, CDR2 SMNVEV (reference sequence). V was cut by 4 bases and J by 5 bases, with 11 bases left in between. This CDR3 has 13 residues. The CDR3, as DNA: TGTGCCAGCAGTTATAGGGTAGGGTATGGCTACACCTTC. It translates to CASSYRVGYGYTF.

This chain joins TRBV5-1 and TRBJ1-3, with 8 bases identical to TRBD1. The CDR3 has 15 residues. Germline V gene sequence: CDR1 SGHRS, CDR2 YFSETQ. V lost 2 bases to trimming and J lost 2 bases; unmatched junction nucleotides: 3. The CDR3 DNA reads as TGCGCCAGCAGCTTTGGACAGGGTGCTGGAAACACCATATATTTT. This translates into CASSFGQGAGNTIYF.